A selection of T cell receptor beta chains follows, all from one sample in a study of T cell responses to AZD1222 COVID-19 vaccine. Assay used: immunoSEQ multiplex PCR; TCRdb lists only in-frame clones, some missing. The table lists about 190,000 clones, roughly 93% of them singletons. Source: peripheral blood, taken on day 0 of AZD1222 vaccination. The receptors stem from an adult in good health. Both conserved end residues are trimmed from each CDR3. D genes are given only for firm matches.

CDR3 protein,J gene,D gene,V gene
ASSPQGLGTGELF,TRBJ2-2,NA,TRBV18
ASSSYRPPNTGELF,TRBJ2-2,NA,TRBV6-5
ASSHTGVGTEAF,TRBJ1-1,TRBD1,TRBV11-2
ASSLHAASGNTIY,TRBJ1-3,NA,TRBV28
ASSLLGAPRYGYT,TRBJ1-2,NA,TRBV16
ASSSGSSYEQY,TRBJ2-7,TRBD2,TRBV12-3/TRBV12-4
SVTGGVDEQF,TRBJ2-1,NA,TRBV29-1
ATSRDRPRGGEKLF,TRBJ1-4,NA,TRBV15
ASSLDARNNEQF,TRBJ2-1,NA,TRBV5-1
ASSSPRGGAGTNEKLF,TRBJ1-4,NA,TRBV14
ASSLEASTSLNNSPLH,TRBJ1-6,NA,TRBV7-6
ASSLVPYEQY,TRBJ2-7,NA,TRBV13